This T cell receptor (beta chain) comes out of a study of cytomegalovirus exposure and HLA in healthy donors. Background on the study: The roughly 700 first-cohort repertoires shared a platform with the 120 or so validation repertoires, as reported in a later analysis. Study-wide results and limits: A classifier reportedly called cytomegalovirus status with high sensitivity and specificity. Usually a TCR sequence was rare, but some public TCRs were found in many donors. The study listed 150 to 200 cytomegalovirus-associated TCR beta chains.

Using immunoSEQ multiplex PCR, the repertoire was profiled, and TCRdb retains in-frame clones only, with some absent. This table holds 80,000 to 100,000 clones, approximately 88% found once. From germline, CDR1 is SEHNR and CDR2 FQNEAQ (reference sequence). Trimming stripped 6 bases from V and 6 bases from J, with 14 bases between. This CDR3 spans 13 amino acids. As for this clone: Its target is unknown.

The TCR originated in a woman under 40 in good health and CMV-seronegative. This sequence joins TRBV7-9 and TRBJ1-1; D might be TRBD1 (5 bases). The specimen sequenced was PBMCs. The CDR3 region is CASSFRQSPEAFF. In DNA form, the CDR3 reads TGTGCCAGCAGTTTCCGACAGAGCCCTGAAGCTTTCTTT.